One and the same sample provided the 15 T cell receptor beta chains below, sequenced in a study of cytomegalovirus exposure and HLA in healthy donors. Primers: 60 Vbeta forward and 13 Jbeta reverse. Sequenced by immunoSEQ multiplex PCR; TCRdb stores in-frame clones only, minus some. Altogether fewer than 250,000 clones are present, approximately 88% being singletons, with the ten largest covering roughly 0.75%. Source material: PBMCs. These receptors were taken from a boy aged 2-15 years in good health and CMV-seronegative.

The table lists this clone with a count of one. This chain joins TRBV6-5 and TRBJ1-2; 11 bases align to TRBD1. The CDR3 contains 15 residues. Trimming removed 5 bases from V and 4 bases from J; junction bases left unmatched: 6. Germline V CDR1 and CDR2: MNHEY, SVGAGI. The CDR3, as DNA: TGTGCCAGCAGTGGGACAGGGGGGACTGGCTATGGCTACACCTTC. The encoded protein is CASSGTGGTGYGYTF.

V gene TRBV19 combines with J gene TRBJ2-1; 7 bases match TRBD1. Germline CDR1 LNHDA, CDR2 SQIVND (reference sequence). The J segment lost 7 bases and the V segment lost 6 bases, leaving 9 bases of the junction unmatched. The CDR3 length is 14 residues. This chain's CDR3 is CASSPTGFGNEQFF. DNA for the CDR3: TGTGCCAGTAGCCCGACAGGGTTTGGGAATGAGCAGTTCTTC.

This rearrangement joins TRBV5-6 to TRBJ2-1; D is unresolved. In germline, CDR1 is SGHDT, CDR2 YYEEEE. V was pared by 2 bases and J by 7 bases, with 4 bases between. The CDR3 runs 11 residues. CDR3 in DNA: TGTGCCAGCAGCTTCGGGAATGAGCAGTTCTTC. Amino acids: CASSFGNEQFF.

This clone has more than one count but fewer than ten. Different DNA sequences within this sample yield the same CDR3. The V gene is TRBV6-4, the J gene TRBJ2-3; 8 bases are shared with TRBD2. The germline V gene has CDR1 MRHNA and CDR2 SNTAGT. The CDR3 is 14 residues long. The J segment lost 4 bases and the V segment lost 2 bases, leaving 2 bases of the junction unmatched. The CDR3 protein is CASSDAGGPDTQYF. The CDR3 DNA sequence: TGTGCCAGCAGTGACGCGGGAGGCCCAGATACGCAGTATTTT.

The chain carries TRBV18 and TRBJ2-1; 8 nucleotides match TRBD2. Unmatched junction bases numbered 12, after V lost 6 bases and J lost 5 bases. Germline lookup yields CDR1 KGHSH and CDR2 LQKENI. This CDR3 spans 16 amino acids. The CDR3 loop is CASSPTNKGLDNEQFF. In nucleotides, the CDR3 is TGTGCCAGCTCGCCTACGAACAAGGGACTAGACAATGAGCAGTTCTTC. Filled out from reference TRBV18 and TRBJ2-1, the complete variable domain reads NAGVMQNPRHLVRRRGQEARLRCSPMKGHSHVYWYRQLPEEGLKFMVYLQKENIIDESGMPKERFSAEFPKEGPSILRIQQVVRGDSAAYFCASSPTNKGLDNEQFFGPGTRLTVL.

J is TRBJ2-7 and V is TRBV7-9; 7 bases are a match to TRBD1. The CDR3 totals 15 residues. Germline V lookup: CDR1 SEHNR, CDR2 FQNEAQ (reference sequence). Trimming at V came to 6 bases and at J to 0 bases, leaving 8 bases not matched to a gene. The CDR3 bases are TGTGCCAGCAGGGACGGACAGGCACACTCCTACGAGCAGTACTTC. It encodes CASRDGQAHSYEQYF.

The genes are TRBV5-1 and TRBJ2-7, with 11 bases aligning to TRBD2. CDR3 length: 15 residues. V shed 0 bases and J 7 bases; nucleotides not matched to a gene: 6. CDR1 is SGHRS, CDR2 YFSETQ, per germline. CDR3 sequence: CASSLVSGRAWEQYF. DNA for the CDR3: TGCGCCAGCAGCTTGGTTAGCGGGAGGGCCTGGGAGCAGTACTTC.

The table lists this clone with a count of one. The chain links TRBV4-1 to TRBJ2-5; 8 bases line up with TRBD1. The DNA matches TRBJ2-7 better at its end, which makes the J call doubtful. Germline V CDR1 and CDR2: MGHRA, YSYEKL. The CDR3 runs to 15 residues. This chain's CDR3 is CASSPRTGIVYEQYF. CDR3 DNA sequence: TGCGCCAGCAGCCCCAGGACAGGGATTGTATACGAGCAGTACTTC.

CDR3: CASRGAGGILEQYF. The CDR3 region has the DNA TGTGCCAGCAGGGGAGCGGGAGGAATTCTCGAGCAGTACTTC. The chain joins TRBV27 to TRBJ2-7, with TRBD2 matching 9 bases. This CDR3 is built from 14 residues. From germline, CDR1 is MNHEY and CDR2 SMNVEV (reference sequence). V shed 6 bases and J 6 bases; nucleotides not matched to a gene: 9.

The chain couples TRBV27 to TRBJ2-7, with TRBD1 matching over 8 bases. Per the germline V gene, CDR1 is MNHEY and CDR2 is SMNVEV (reference sequence). This CDR3 contains 15 residues. With 6 bases clipped from V and 3 bases from J, the junction kept 10 bases outside the gene matches. The CDR3, as DNA: TGTGCCAGCAGCCAAGCTCCAGGGGGCAACTACGAGCAGTACTTC. Residues: CASSQAPGGNYEQYF.

The rearrangement links TRBV9 to TRBJ2-3, with a tentative D call TRBD2 (5 bases). The CDR3 covers 13 residues. In germline, CDR1 is SGDLS, CDR2 YYNGEE. V lost 4 bases to trimming and J lost 2 bases, with 8 bases between them. The CDR3 spells CASSTTTTDTQYF. DNA of the CDR3: TGTGCCAGCAGCACGACTACCACAGATACGCAGTATTTT.

The rearrangement joins TRBV19 to TRBJ1-1; 8 bases map to TRBD1. Trimming cost V 1 base and J 5 bases; bases outside gene matches: 3. The CDR3 extends over 14 amino acids. The V gene's germline CDR1 is LNHDA and CDR2 SQIVND (reference sequence). The CDR3 here is CASSIVQGATEAFF. The CDR3 coding sequence is TGTGCCAGTAGTATAGTGCAGGGGGCGACTGAAGCTTTCTTT.

This chain connects TRBV6-6 to TRBJ2-1; 7 bases are shared with TRBD2. Losses at the gene ends were 7 bases for V and 8 bases for J; bases not matched to a gene: 14. This CDR3 has 15 residues. Per germline, CDR1 MNHNY and CDR2 SVGAGI (reference sequence). The CDR3 DNA sequence: TGTGCCAGCACCTCCGGCGGCGGGGGTAGGGATGAGCAGTTCTTC. This translates into CASTSGGGGRDEQFF.

In DNA, the CDR3 is TGTGCCAGCAGCTTGAGGACAGTAGCCACAGATACGCAGTATTTT. It codes for CASSLRTVATDTQYF. The V gene is TRBV5-5, the J gene TRBJ2-3, with D perhaps matching TRBD1 (6 bases). V lost 1 base and J 2 bases, leaving 11 bases between the germline ends. Germline assignment: CDR1 SGHKS and CDR2 YYEKEE (reference sequence). The CDR3 has 15 amino acids.

The J gene is TRBJ2-1, the V gene TRBV30, with D possibly TRBD2 on 6 matching bases. The ends were cut back, 6 bases at V and 8 bases at J, with 14 bases in the middle. Per the germline V gene, CDR1 is GTSNPN and CDR2 is SVGIG (reference sequence). The CDR3 is 12 amino acids. This CDR3 reads CACLARVDEQFF. The CDR3 DNA is TGTGCCTGTCTAGCGAGGGTCGATGAGCAGTTCTTC.